This T cell receptor (beta chain) is drawn from a study of cytomegalovirus exposure and HLA in healthy donors. PCR involved 60 Vbeta and 13 Jbeta primers. Sequenced by immunoSEQ multiplex PCR; TCRdb stores in-frame clones only, minus some. The data show about 140,000 clones, about 10% seen once. V was pared by 4 bases and J by 2 bases, with 9 bases between. The germline V gene encodes CDR1 LNHDA and CDR2 SQIVND (reference sequence). The CDR3 is 13 residues long. The sequencing input was PBMCs. V usage is TRBV19 and J usage is TRBJ2-7; tentatively, D is TRBD1 (5 bases). This clonotype was sampled from a man between 50 and 59 years old in good health and CMV-seronegative. The CDR3 is CASSTSGTYEQYF. CDR3 coding DNA: TGTGCCAGTAGTACTTCAGGGACCTACGAGCAGTACTTC.